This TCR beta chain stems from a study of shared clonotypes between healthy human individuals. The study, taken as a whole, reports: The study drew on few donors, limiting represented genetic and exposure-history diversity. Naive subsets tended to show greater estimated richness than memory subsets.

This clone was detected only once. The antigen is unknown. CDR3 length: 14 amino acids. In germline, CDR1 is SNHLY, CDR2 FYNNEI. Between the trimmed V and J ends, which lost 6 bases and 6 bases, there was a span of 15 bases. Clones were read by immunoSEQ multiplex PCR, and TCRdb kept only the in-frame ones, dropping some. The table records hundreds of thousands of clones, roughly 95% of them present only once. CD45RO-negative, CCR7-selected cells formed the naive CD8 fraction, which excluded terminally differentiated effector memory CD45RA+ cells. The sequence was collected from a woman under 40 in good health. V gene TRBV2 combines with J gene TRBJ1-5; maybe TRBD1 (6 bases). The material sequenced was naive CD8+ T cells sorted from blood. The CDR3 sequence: CASRAGVDGQPQHF. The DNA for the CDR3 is TGTGCCAGCAGGGCAGGGGTTGACGGTCAGCCCCAGCATTTT. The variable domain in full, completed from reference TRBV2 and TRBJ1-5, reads EPEVTQTPSHQVTQMGQEVILRCVPISNHLYFYWYRQILGQKVEFLVSFYNNEISEKSEIFDDQFSVERPDGSNFTLKIRSTKLEDSAMYFCASRAGVDGQPQHFGDGTRLSIL.